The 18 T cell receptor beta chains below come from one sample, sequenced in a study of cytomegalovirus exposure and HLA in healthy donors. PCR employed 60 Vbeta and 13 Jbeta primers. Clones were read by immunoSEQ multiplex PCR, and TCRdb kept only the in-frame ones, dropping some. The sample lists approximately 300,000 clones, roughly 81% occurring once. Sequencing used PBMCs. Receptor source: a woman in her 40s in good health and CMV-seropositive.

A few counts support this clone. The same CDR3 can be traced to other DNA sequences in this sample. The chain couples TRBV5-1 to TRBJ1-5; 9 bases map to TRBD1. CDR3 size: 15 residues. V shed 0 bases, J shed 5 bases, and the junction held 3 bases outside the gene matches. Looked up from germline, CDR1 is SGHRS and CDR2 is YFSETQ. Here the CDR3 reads CASSLEGQGYQPQHF. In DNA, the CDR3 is TGCGCCAGCAGCTTGGAGGGACAGGGATATCAGCCCCAGCATTTT.

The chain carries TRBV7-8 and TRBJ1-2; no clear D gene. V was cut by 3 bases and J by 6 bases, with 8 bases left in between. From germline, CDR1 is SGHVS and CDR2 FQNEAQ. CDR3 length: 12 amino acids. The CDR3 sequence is CASSLGRDGYTF. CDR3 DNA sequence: TGTGCCAGCAGCTTGGGCCGCGATGGCTACACCTTC.

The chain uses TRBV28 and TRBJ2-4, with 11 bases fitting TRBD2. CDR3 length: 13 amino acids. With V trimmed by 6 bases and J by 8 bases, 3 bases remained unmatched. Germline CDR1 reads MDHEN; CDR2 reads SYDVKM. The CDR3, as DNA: TGTGCCAGCAGCAAGACTAGCGGGGACATTCAGTACTTC. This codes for CASSKTSGDIQYF.

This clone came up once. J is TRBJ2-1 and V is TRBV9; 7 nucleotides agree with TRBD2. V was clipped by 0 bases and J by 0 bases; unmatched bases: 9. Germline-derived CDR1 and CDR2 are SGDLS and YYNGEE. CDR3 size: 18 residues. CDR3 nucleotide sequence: TGTGCCAGCAGCGTAGGGGCGGGAGCGGAAGGCTCCTACAATGAGCAGTTCTTC. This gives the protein CASSVGAGAEGSYNEQFF.

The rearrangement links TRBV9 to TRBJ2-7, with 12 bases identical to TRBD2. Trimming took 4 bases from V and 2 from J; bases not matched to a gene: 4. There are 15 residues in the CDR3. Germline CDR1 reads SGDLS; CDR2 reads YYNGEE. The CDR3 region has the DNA TGTGCCAGCAGCCCCCGACTAGCGGGGGCCTACGAGCAGTACTTC. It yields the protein CASSPRLAGAYEQYF.

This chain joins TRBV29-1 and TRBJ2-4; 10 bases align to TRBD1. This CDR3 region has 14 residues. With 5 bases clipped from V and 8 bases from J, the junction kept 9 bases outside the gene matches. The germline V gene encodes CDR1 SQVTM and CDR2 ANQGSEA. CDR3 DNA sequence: TGCAGCGTTTCACCGGGACAGGGGTTAGACATTCAGTACTTC. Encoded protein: CSVSPGQGLDIQYF.

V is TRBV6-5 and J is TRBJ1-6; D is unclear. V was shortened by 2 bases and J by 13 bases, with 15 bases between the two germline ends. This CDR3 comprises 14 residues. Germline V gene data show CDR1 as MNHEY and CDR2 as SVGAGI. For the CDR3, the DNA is TGTGCCAGCAGTTACCAAGGAGAGCTATCGCCCCTCCACTTT. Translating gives CASSYQGELSPLHF.

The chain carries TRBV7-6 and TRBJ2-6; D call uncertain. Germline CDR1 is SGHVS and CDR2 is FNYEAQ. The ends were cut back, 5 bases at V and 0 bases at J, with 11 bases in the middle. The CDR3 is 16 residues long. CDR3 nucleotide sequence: TGTGCCAGCAGCCTCAATCCAGGCTCTGGGGCCAACGTCCTGACTTTC. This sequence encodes CASSLNPGSGANVLTF. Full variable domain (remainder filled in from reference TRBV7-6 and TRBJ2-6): GAGVSQSPRYKVTKRGQDVALRCDPISGHVSLYWYRQALGQGPEFLTYFNYEAQQDKSGLPNDRFSAERPEGSISTLTIQRTEQRDSAMYRCASSLNPGSGANVLTFGAGSRLTVL.

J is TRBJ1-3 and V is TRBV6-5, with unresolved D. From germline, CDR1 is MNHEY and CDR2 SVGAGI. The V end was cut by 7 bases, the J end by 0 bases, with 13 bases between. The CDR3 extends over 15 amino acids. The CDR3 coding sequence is TGTGCCAGCAAATCGTCGTCTAACTCTGGAAACACCATATATTTT. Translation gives CASKSSSNSGNTIYF.

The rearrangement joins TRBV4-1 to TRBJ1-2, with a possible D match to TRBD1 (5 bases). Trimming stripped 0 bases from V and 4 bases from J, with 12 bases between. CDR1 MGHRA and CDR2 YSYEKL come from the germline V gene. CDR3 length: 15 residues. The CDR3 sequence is CASSQDRGFSYGYTF. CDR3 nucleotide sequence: TGCGCCAGCAGCCAAGATCGGGGGTTTAGCTATGGCTACACCTTC.

CDR3 protein: CAWSVRGFYGYTF. CDR3 sequence (DNA): TGTGCCTGGAGTGTGAGGGGGTTCTATGGCTACACCTTC. The gene calls are TRBV30 and TRBJ1-2; weak D call: TRBD1 (6 bases). Between the trimmed V and J ends, which lost 0 bases and 4 bases, there was a span of 9 bases. The CDR3 has 13 amino acids. The germline V gene has CDR1 GTSNPN and CDR2 SVGIG (reference sequence).

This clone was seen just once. The CDR3 coding sequence is TGTGCCATCAGTAAGACTAGCGGGAGTGGAACCGGGGAGCTGTTTTTT. This encodes CAISKTSGSGTGELFF. The chain is built from TRBV10-3 and TRBJ2-2; TRBD2 agrees at 12 bases. The CDR3 is made up of 16 amino acids. The germline V gene encodes CDR1 ENHRY and CDR2 SYGVKD. The junction had 6 bases not matched to a gene; V was cut back by 5 bases and J by 5 bases.

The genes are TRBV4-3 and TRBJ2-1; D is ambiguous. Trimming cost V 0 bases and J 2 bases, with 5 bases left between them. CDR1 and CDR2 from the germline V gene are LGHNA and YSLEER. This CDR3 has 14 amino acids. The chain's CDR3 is CASSQDITYNEQFF. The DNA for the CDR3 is TGCGCCAGCAGCCAAGATATAACCTACAATGAGCAGTTCTTC.

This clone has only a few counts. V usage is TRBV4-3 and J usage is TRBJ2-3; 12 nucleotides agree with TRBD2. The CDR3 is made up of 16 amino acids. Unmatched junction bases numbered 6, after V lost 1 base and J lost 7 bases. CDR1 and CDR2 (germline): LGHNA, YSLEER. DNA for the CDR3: TGCGCCAGCAGCCAAGGCCTAGCGGGAGGGCAGCATACGCAGTATTTT. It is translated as CASSQGLAGGQHTQYF.

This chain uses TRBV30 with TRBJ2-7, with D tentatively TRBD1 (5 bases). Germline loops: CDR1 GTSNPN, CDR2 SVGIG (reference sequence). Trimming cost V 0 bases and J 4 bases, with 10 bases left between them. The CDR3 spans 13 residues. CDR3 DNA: TGTGCCTGGAGTGTGGTGCCAGGGTACGAGCAGTACTTC. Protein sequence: CAWSVVPGYEQYF. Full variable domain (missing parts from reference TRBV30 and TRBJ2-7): SQTIHQWPATLVQPVGSPLSLECTVEGTSNPNLYWYRQAAGRGLQLLFYSVGIGQISSEVPQNLSASRPQDRQFILSSKKLLLSDSGFYLCAWSVVPGYEQYFGPGTRLTVT.

The CDR3 DNA sequence: TGTGCCAGCAGCGGGGACAGTTCAAGGTCGGGAGGGCCTAAGAACAATGAGCAGTTCTTC. This gives the protein CASSGDSSRSGGPKNNEQFF. V and J are TRBV13 and TRBJ2-1, with D perhaps TRBD2 (8 bases). The germline V gene has CDR1 PRHDT and CDR2 FYEKMQ (reference sequence). V lost 5 bases to trimming and J lost 5 bases, with 31 bases between them. This CDR3 is built from 20 residues.

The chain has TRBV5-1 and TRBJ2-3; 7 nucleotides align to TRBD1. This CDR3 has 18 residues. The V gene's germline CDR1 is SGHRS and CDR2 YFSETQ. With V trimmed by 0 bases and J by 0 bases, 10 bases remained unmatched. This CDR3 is CASSLDGQADTSTDTQYF. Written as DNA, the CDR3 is TGCGCCAGCAGCTTGGATGGACAGGCCGACACTAGCACAGATACGCAGTATTTT. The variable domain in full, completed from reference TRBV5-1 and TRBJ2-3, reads KAGVTQTPRYLIKTRGQQVTLSCSPISGHRSVSWYQQTPGQGLQFLFEYFSETQRNKGNFPGRFSGRQFSNSRSEMNVSTLELGDSALYLCASSLDGQADTSTDTQYFGPGTRLTVL.

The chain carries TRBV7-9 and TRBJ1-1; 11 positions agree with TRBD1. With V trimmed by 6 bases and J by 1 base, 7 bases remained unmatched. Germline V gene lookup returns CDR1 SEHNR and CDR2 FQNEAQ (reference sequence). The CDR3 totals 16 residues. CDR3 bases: TGTGCCAGCAGTTCCGGGACAGGGGGGGCGAACACTGAAGCTTTCTTT. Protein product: CASSSGTGGANTEAFF.